This TCR beta chain comes out of a study of spatial heterogeneity in lung cancer. CDR1 is SGHRS and CDR2 is YFSETQ in the germline V gene. The CDR3 consists of 14 residues. V lost 0 bases and J lost 9, with 13 bases in between. Many counts were recorded for this clonotype. The time point: sample taken at primary tumor resection. 72 TRACERx patients with early, untreated non-small cell lung cancer donated samples. Extraction of whole RNA from tumor, nontumor lung or frozen PBMC preceded unsorted sequencing. Each TCR cDNA molecule carried a unique molecular identifier. TCRdb re-analysed the 5' RACE reads in MiXCR, keeping a single row per CDR3 protein. The sample carries 40,000 to 55,000 distinct CDR3 sequences, 6.8% recorded once.

Sequenced material: PBMCs, taken at surgery. The receptor was isolated from a female donor with early-stage non-small cell lung cancer. The chain employs TRBV5-1 and TRBJ2-1; no clear D gene. CDR3 region: CASSLADLRIEQFF. As DNA, the CDR3 is TGCGCCAGCAGCTTGGCCGATCTCAGGATTGAGCAGTTCTTC.